The source of this T cell receptor beta chain is a study of cytomegalovirus exposure and HLA in healthy donors. This CDR3 contains 14 residues. J was trimmed by 15 bases and V by 5 bases; bases with no gene match: 14. Per the germline V gene, CDR1 is SEHNR and CDR2 is FQNEAQ (reference sequence). It was with 60 Vbeta and 13 Jbeta primers that the PCR ran. Sequencing was performed with immunoSEQ multiplex PCR; in TCRdb, only in-frame clones are kept and a portion is missing. The specimen's table records approximately 110,000 clones. Nominally healthy donors were sampled, though unrecorded immune exposures were likely.

Sequencing was carried out using PBMCs. V gene TRBV7-9 combines with J gene TRBJ2-1; 9 nucleotides align to TRBD2. This sequence originates from a man between 18 and 29 years old in good health and CMV-seronegative. The DNA for the CDR3 is TGTGCCAGCAGCCCTCGGGACCAGCGGGGGGAGGGGTTCTTC. Translating gives CASSPRDQRGEGFF.